The 31 T cell receptor beta chains reported below all come from one sample, sequenced in a study of T cells in localized non-small cell lung cancer. Only in-frame clones appear in the TCRdb table, and some are missing; sequencing was by immunoSEQ multiplex PCR. The table records 15,000 to 20,000 clones, 83% of them present only once. The sample was peripheral blood, taken before any cancer treatment. The receptor set was obtained from a man between 40 and 70 years old with stage I lung adenocarcinoma.

The gene calls are TRBV19 and TRBJ2-3; D is unresolved. From germline, CDR1 is LNHDA and CDR2 SQIVND (reference sequence). Trimming shortened V by 9 bases and J by 3 bases, and 13 bases separated the two germline ends. The CDR3 has 13 residues. CDR3 DNA: TGTGCCAGCCGTAGTGCAGCGACAGATACGCAGTATTTT. As protein: CASRSAATDTQYF.

The chain recombines TRBV9 with TRBJ1-1; a weak D match, TRBD1 (5 bases). Trimming shortened V by 0 bases and J by 1 base, and 10 bases separated the two germline ends. This CDR3 region has 15 residues. Germline-derived CDR1 and CDR2 are SGDLS and YYNGEE. The CDR3 loop is CASSVEGSTNTEAFF. CDR3 bases: TGTGCCAGCAGCGTAGAGGGGAGTACGAACACTGAAGCTTTCTTT.

The V and J genes are TRBV6-4 and TRBJ2-5; D is ambiguous. The tail of the sequence fits TRBJ2-7 better, so the J call may be wrong. This CDR3 has 16 residues. Germline V lookup: CDR1 MRHNA, CDR2 SNTAGT. CDR3 nucleotides: TGTGCCAGCAGTGGCGAATTCAGGCGCCTATCCTACGAGCAGTACTTC. Protein product: CASSGEFRRLSYEQYF.

This chain connects TRBV4-3 to TRBJ2-7; D gene unclear. The germline V gene has CDR1 LGHNA and CDR2 YSLEER. V was clipped by 0 bases and J by 5 bases, with 8 bases between them. CDR3 length: 13 residues. CDR3 amino acids: CASSQDPPDEQYF. For the CDR3, the DNA is TGCGCCAGCAGCCAAGATCCCCCCGACGAGCAGTACTTC.

This sequence joins TRBV9 and TRBJ2-3, with TRBD2 identical over 7 bases. The CDR3 is 16 residues long. Germline trimming cut 0 bases from V and 0 bases from J; bases unmatched to any gene: 4. Germline V CDR1 and CDR2: SGDLS, YYNGEE. The CDR3: CASSVGAGESTDTQYF. The CDR3, as DNA: TGTGCCAGCAGCGTAGGGGCGGGAGAGAGCACAGATACGCAGTATTTT.

The chain couples TRBV28 to TRBJ2-7; a possible D gene is TRBD1 (6 bases). CDR3 length: 12 amino acids. CDR1 MDHEN and CDR2 SYDVKM come from the germline V gene. V gave up 8 bases and J gave up 2 bases, with 10 bases separating them. The CDR3 sequence is CASRDTTYEQYF. In DNA form, the CDR3 reads TGTGCCAGCCGGGACACAACCTACGAGCAGTACTTC.

The chain recombines TRBV28 with TRBJ1-2; D remains ambiguous. The ends were cut back, 2 bases at V and 2 bases at J, with 3 bases in the middle. This CDR3 spans 12 amino acids. CDR1 is MDHEN and CDR2 is SYDVKM in the germline V gene. The CDR3: CASSLINYGYTF. CDR3 coding DNA: TGTGCCAGCAGTTTAATAAACTATGGCTACACCTTC.

CDR3 amino acids: CASSPIWGQHYEQYF. CDR3 coding DNA: TGTGCCAGCAGTCCCATTTGGGGACAGCACTACGAGCAGTACTTC. V usage is TRBV28 and J usage is TRBJ2-7; 7 positions agree with TRBD1. This CDR3 comprises 15 residues. The germline V gene encodes CDR1 MDHEN and CDR2 SYDVKM. J lost 3 bases, V lost 5 bases, and 10 bases had no gene match. Supplemented by reference TRBV28 and TRBJ2-7, the full variable domain reads DVKVTQSSRYLVKRTGEKVFLECVQDMDHENMFWYRQDPGLGLRLIYFSYDVKMKEKGDIPEGYSVSREKKERFSLILESASTNQTSMYLCASSPIWGQHYEQYFGPGTRLTVT.

The J gene is TRBJ2-7, the V gene TRBV28; TRBD2 is a possible D gene (6 bases). V was cut by 2 bases and J by 3 bases, with 8 bases left in between. Per the germline V gene, CDR1 is MDHEN and CDR2 is SYDVKM. This CDR3 has 13 amino acids. The CDR3 coding sequence is TGTGCCAGCAGTTTAATGGGGGGCTACGAGCAGTACTTC. This encodes CASSLMGGYEQYF.

This clone has only one observation. The chain is built from TRBV18 and TRBJ1-3; D remains unclear. This CDR3 is built from 18 residues. Trimming stripped 3 bases from V and 3 bases from J, with 21 bases between. Germline-derived CDR1 and CDR2 are KGHSH and LQKENI. Here the CDR3 DNA reads TGTGCCAGCTCACCCCTCTCCTCAACATCCGTCGGTGGAAACACCATATATTTT. Protein sequence: CASSPLSSTSVGGNTIYF.

The rearrangement links TRBV28 to TRBJ1-1; the D is unclear. The germline gives CDR1 MDHEN, CDR2 SYDVKM. The length of the CDR3 is 14 residues. Trimming removed 5 bases from V and 4 bases from J, with 14 bases in between. The CDR3 region is CASSAWAGGTEAFF. The CDR3 nucleotides are TGTGCCAGCAGTGCTTGGGCGGGTGGCACTGAAGCTTTCTTT.

The genes are TRBV30 and TRBJ1-1; D remains ambiguous. Looked up from germline, CDR1 is GTSNPN and CDR2 is SVGIG (reference sequence). The CDR3 runs 13 residues. V was clipped by 7 bases and J by 1 base, with 13 bases between them. The CDR3 region has the DNA TGTGCCTACCGGTACCGGGGGAACACTGAAGCTTTCTTT. It encodes CAYRYRGNTEAFF.

The chain recombines TRBV19 with TRBJ2-3; 8 bases line up with TRBD1. The germline V gene encodes CDR1 LNHDA and CDR2 SQIVND (reference sequence). This CDR3 comprises 14 residues. V gave up 5 bases and J gave up 4 bases; unmatched junction bases: 5. CDR3 sequence: CASSVQGASDTQYF. As DNA, the CDR3 is TGTGCCAGTAGTGTGCAGGGGGCCTCAGATACGCAGTATTTT. The full variable domain, with the rest looked up from reference TRBV19 and TRBJ2-3, is DGGITQSPKYLFRKEGQNVTLSCEQNLNHDAMYWYRQDPGQGLRLIYYSQIVNDFQKGDIAEGYSVSREKKESFPLTVTSAQKNPTAFYLCASSVQGASDTQYFGPGTRLTVL.

This chain links TRBV5-1 with TRBJ1-2, with D possibly matching TRBD1 (5 bases). The germline V and J ends were trimmed by 2 bases and 3 bases, with 14 bases remaining between them. There are 15 residues in the CDR3. The germline V gene encodes CDR1 SGHRS and CDR2 YFSETQ. The DNA of the CDR3 is TGCGCCAGCAGCTTCAATAGGAGGGGCTACTATGGCTACACCTTC. This encodes CASSFNRRGYYGYTF. Complete variable domain (other parts from reference TRBV5-1 and TRBJ1-2): KAGVTQTPRYLIKTRGQQVTLSCSPISGHRSVSWYQQTPGQGLQFLFEYFSETQRNKGNFPGRFSGRQFSNSRSEMNVSTLELGDSALYLCASSFNRRGYYGYTFGSGTRLTVV.

Only one count was recorded for this clone. The chain couples TRBV27 to TRBJ2-2; no definite D call. The V end lost 2 bases, the J end lost 4 bases, and 5 bases lay between the germline ends. The CDR3 has 13 amino acids. Germline V gene data show CDR1 as MNHEY and CDR2 as SMNVEV (reference sequence). This CDR3 is CASSLEFTGELFF. CDR3 nucleotides: TGTGCCAGCAGTTTAGAGTTCACCGGGGAGCTGTTTTTT.

The chain joins TRBV18 to TRBJ1-4; no clear D gene. V lost 5 bases to trimming and J lost 8 bases, with 18 bases between them. The CDR3 is made up of 15 amino acids. Germline V gene data show CDR1 as KGHSH and CDR2 as LQKENI. CDR3 DNA sequence: TGTGCCAGCTCATTCTACGGGAGGGCGATAGAAAAACTGTTTTTT. This gives the protein CASSFYGRAIEKLFF.

Only a few counts were recorded for this clone. V usage is TRBV6-5 and J usage is TRBJ2-5; 11 positions agree with TRBD2. CDR1 and CDR2 (germline): MNHEY, SVGAGI. The CDR3 is 15 residues long. J was trimmed by 4 bases and V by 2 bases; bases with no gene match: 3. CDR3 DNA sequence: TGTGCCAGCAGTTACATCGGGACTAGCGGAGAGACCCAGTACTTC. Residues: CASSYIGTSGETQYF.

The chain couples TRBV10-3 to TRBJ2-3, with D unresolved. Germline CDR1 is ENHRY and CDR2 is SYGVKD. Trimming removed 4 bases from V and 5 bases from J, with 16 bases in between. CDR3 length: 15 residues. This CDR3 reads CAISVATGPRDTQYF. The CDR3, as DNA: TGTGCCATCAGTGTTGCCACTGGTCCCAGAGATACGCAGTATTTT.

The chain combines TRBV6-5 with TRBJ1-2; 10 bases are a match to TRBD1. Per germline, CDR1 MNHEY and CDR2 SVGAGI. The length of the CDR3 is 14 residues. Trimming removed 0 bases from V and 8 bases from J; junction bases left unmatched: 3. The CDR3 DNA sequence: TGTGCCAGCAGTTACTCGCAGACAGGGGGCGGCTACACCTTC. Encoded protein: CASSYSQTGGGYTF.

The J gene is TRBJ2-1, the V gene TRBV10-3; 12 nucleotides match TRBD2. V gave up 5 bases and J gave up 9 bases; unmatched junction bases: 8. Germline values: CDR1 ENHRY, CDR2 SYGVKD. The length of the CDR3 is 15 residues. The CDR3 loop reads CAISLTSGRLGEQFF. CDR3 nucleotides: TGTGCCATCAGTTTAACTAGCGGGAGGTTAGGTGAGCAGTTCTTC.

The chain combines TRBV7-9 with TRBJ2-1; D ambiguous. The CDR3 runs 14 residues. CDR1 and CDR2 from the germline V gene are SEHNR and FQNEAQ (reference sequence). V lost 4 bases, J lost 4 bases, and 11 bases lay in between. CDR3: CASSSPLGYNEQFF. In nucleotides, the CDR3 is TGTGCCAGCAGCTCCCCGTTGGGATACAATGAGCAGTTCTTC.

The chain recombines TRBV4-3 with TRBJ1-6; D unresolved. Germline V gene sequence: CDR1 LGHNA, CDR2 YSLEER. Trimming removed 4 bases at V and 7 bases at J, with 11 bases between. This CDR3 contains 14 residues. This CDR3 is CASSPTTGNSPLHF. The CDR3 region has the DNA TGCGCCAGCAGCCCTACGACCGGCAATTCACCCCTCCACTTT.

This clone appeared a few times. V usage is TRBV10-2 and J usage is TRBJ2-7, with 10 bases identical to TRBD1. The CDR3 runs to 15 residues. V lost 3 bases and J lost 5; bases outside the gene matches: 7. Germline V gene data show CDR1 as WSHSY and CDR2 as SAAADI. CDR3 sequence: CASSEQTGGKDEQYF. Here the CDR3 DNA reads TGCGCCAGCAGTGAACAGACAGGGGGCAAAGACGAGCAGTACTTC.

The chain links TRBV19 to TRBJ2-7, with D tentatively TRBD2 (5 bases). This CDR3 contains 15 residues. V lost 1 base to trimming and J lost 6 bases, with 16 bases between them. Germline CDR1 LNHDA, CDR2 SQIVND (reference sequence). CDR3 sequence (DNA): TGTGCCAGTAGTATAGCAGCGGCCGGGGTCTCCGAGCAGTACTTC. Protein: CASSIAAAGVSEQYF.

The V call is TRBV30, the J call TRBJ1-2, with D perhaps TRBD1 (6 bases). CDR3 size: 14 residues. The ends were cut back, 6 bases at V and 6 bases at J, with 20 bases in the middle. Germline CDR1 is GTSNPN and CDR2 is SVGIG (reference sequence). CDR3 sequence reads: CACPARDTQDGYTF. In DNA form, the CDR3 reads TGTGCCTGTCCCGCCCGGGACACCCAGGATGGCTACACCTTC.

This clone appeared a single time. The chain has TRBV5-1 and TRBJ1-1, with 8 positions matching TRBD1. Per the germline V gene, CDR1 is SGHRS and CDR2 is YFSETQ. The CDR3 has 14 residues. Losses at the gene ends were 0 bases for V and 4 bases for J; bases not matched to a gene: 2. CDR3 in DNA: TGCGCCAGCAGCTTGGCAGGACAGGGCACTGAAGCTTTCTTT. Protein product: CASSLAGQGTEAFF.

This sequence joins TRBV28 and TRBJ2-2, with 15 bases fitting TRBD2. Germline loops: CDR1 MDHEN, CDR2 SYDVKM. The V gene end was trimmed by 4 bases and the J gene end by 6 bases; junction bases not matched to a gene: 6. The CDR3 runs 17 residues. The CDR3 sequence is CASSSRTSGRGSGELFF. The CDR3 nucleotides are TGTGCCAGCAGTTCCCGGACTAGCGGGAGGGGCTCCGGGGAGCTGTTTTTT. The variable domain in full, with the rest retrieved from reference TRBV28 and TRBJ2-2, is DVKVTQSSRYLVKRTGEKVFLECVQDMDHENMFWYRQDPGLGLRLIYFSYDVKMKEKGDIPEGYSVSREKKERFSLILESASTNQTSMYLCASSSRTSGRGSGELFFGEGSRLTVL.

The chain recombines TRBV21-1 with TRBJ2-3; the D segment call TRBD2 is taken from the table without a DNA check. TRBV21-1 is given as a pseudogene. This CDR3 spans 18 amino acids. The CDR3 reads CASSKARTSGGSTDTQYF. The CDR3 DNA is TGTGCCAGCAGCAAAGCGAGGACTAGCGGGGGCTCCACAGATACGCAGTATTTT.

The chain uses TRBV7-9 and TRBJ2-1; 9 nucleotides agree with TRBD1. CDR1 SEHNR and CDR2 FQNEAQ come from the germline V gene (reference sequence). The junction had 6 bases not matched to a gene; V was cut back by 5 bases and J by 4 bases. The CDR3 is made up of 15 amino acids. CDR3 DNA sequence: TGTGCCAGCAGCCTAAACAGGGGGCGATACAATGAGCAGTTCTTC. Translating it yields CASSLNRGRYNEQFF.

This clone counts as medium-sized. The chain combines TRBV4-1 with TRBJ1-4, with 7 bases lining up with TRBD1. CDR3 length: 16 residues. Germline V gene data show CDR1 as MGHRA and CDR2 as YSYEKL. The trim removed 3 bases at V and 0 bases at J, leaving 4 bases unmatched. CDR3 residues: CASSHRQGATNEKLFF. The CDR3 DNA follows: TGCGCCAGCAGCCATCGACAGGGAGCAACTAATGAAAAACTGTTTTTT.

The V call is TRBV7-8, the J call TRBJ2-3, with 8 bases identical to TRBD1. CDR1 is SGHVS, CDR2 FQNEAQ, per germline. Trimming cost V 6 bases and J 0 bases; bases outside gene matches: 11. This CDR3 comprises 17 residues. Written as DNA, the CDR3 is TGTGCCAGCAGAGGACAGGGTCGCACCTCTAGCACAGATACGCAGTATTTT. It translates to CASRGQGRTSSTDTQYF. The whole variable domain, remainder taken from reference TRBV7-8 and TRBJ2-3, is GAGVSQSPRYKVAKRGQDVALRCDPISGHVSLFWYQQALGQGPEFLTYFQNEAQLDKSGLPSDRFFAERPEGSVSTLKIQRTQQEDSAVYLCASRGQGRTSSTDTQYFGPGTRLTVL.